This TCR beta chain is from a study of molecular identifiers for immune sequencing clone quantification. TCRdb used MiXCR to reprocess the PCR reads, holding one entry per CDR3 protein. The sample includes over 600,000 distinct CDR3 sequences, 15% to 20% seen only once; the top ten take 0.85% to 0.9%. Only a few counts were recorded for this clonotype. This clonotype was sampled from a human donor in good health. Some libraries in this study had Jurkat cell RNA spiked in. Sample: naive CD8+ T cells from blood, with Jurkat cell RNA spiked in. Subset reported: FACS-sorted CD8+CD4-CCR7+CD45RA+ naive T cells.

The CDR3 protein is CASSLLGGGANVLTF. Written as DNA, the CDR3 is TGTGCCAGCAGCCTCCTTGGAGGGGGGGCCAACGTCCTGACTTTC. V gene TRBV9 combines with J gene TRBJ2-6; TRBD2 might be the D (6 bases). The CDR3 spans 15 residues. Germline assignment: CDR1 SGDLS and CDR2 YYNGEE. V was pared by 4 bases and J by 4 bases, with 12 bases between.